One and the same sample provided the 31 T cell receptor beta chains below, sequenced in a study of blood T cell repertoires in COVID-19. TCRdb's table, derived via immunoSEQ multiplex PCR, lists solely in-frame clones and lacks some. The sample lists about 200,000 clones, approximately 82% occurring once. The sequencing input was peripheral blood. The receptors originated from a human donor in a cohort sampled during active COVID-19.

In its sample, this clone ranks as medium-sized. The chain carries TRBV27 and TRBJ2-1; the D is unclear. Trimming cost V 7 bases and J 7 bases, with 23 bases left between them. This CDR3 is built from 16 residues. Per the germline V gene, CDR1 is MNHEY and CDR2 is SMNVEV (reference sequence). The CDR3 DNA reads as TGTGCCAGCATCAAACAGCCTCTAAAATATGAGAATGAGCAGTTCTTC. This encodes CASIKQPLKYENEQFF.

The count of this clone is one. The J gene is TRBJ2-7, the V gene TRBV27, with D maybe TRBD2 (5 bases). Germline CDR1 and CDR2: MNHEY and SMNVEV (reference sequence). The CDR3 is made up of 14 amino acids. Trimming removed 0 bases from V and 8 bases from J, with 14 bases in between. CDR3 region: CASSLSSDSGKQYF. The DNA for the CDR3 is TGTGCCAGCAGTTTATCCAGCGACTCGGGGAAGCAGTACTTC.

This sequence joins TRBV28 and TRBJ2-5, with D possibly being TRBD1 (6 bases). The CDR3 runs to 14 residues. Germline CDR1 and CDR2: MDHEN and SYDVKM. Trimming took off 6 bases at V and 2 bases at J, with 13 bases between the two ends. CDR3 in amino acids: CASRQGLNQETQYF. CDR3 bases: TGTGCCAGCAGGCAGGGGCTAAATCAAGAGACCCAGTACTTC.

J is TRBJ1-1 and V is TRBV11-2; D remains unclear. The CDR3 has 12 residues. Per germline, CDR1 SGHAT and CDR2 FQNNGV. Trimming pared 1 base from V and 11 bases from J, leaving 11 bases between. This CDR3 is CASSLVGLEAFF. DNA of the CDR3: TGTGCCAGCAGCTTAGTAGGACTTGAGGCTTTCTTT.

The CDR3 spells CASRTSGNTDTQYF. The DNA for the CDR3 is TGTGCCAGCAGGACTAGCGGGAACACAGATACGCAGTATTTT. This sequence joins TRBV19 and TRBJ2-3; 12 nucleotides agree with TRBD2. The germline CDR1 and CDR2 sequences are LNHDA and SQIVND (reference sequence). With V trimmed by 9 bases and J by 2 bases, 3 bases remained unmatched. This CDR3 is 14 amino acids long.

This clone was detected once. The chain combines TRBV7-9 with TRBJ2-7; D perhaps matches TRBD1 (5 bases). This CDR3 is 14 amino acids long. Looked up from germline, CDR1 is SEHNR and CDR2 is FQNEAQ (reference sequence). The germline V and J ends were trimmed by 1 base and 4 bases, with 11 bases remaining between them. The CDR3 here is CASSLGAGLYEQYF. The CDR3 DNA is TGTGCCAGCAGCTTAGGGGCAGGGTTGTACGAGCAGTACTTC. The entire variable domain, with the rest obtained from reference TRBV7-9 and TRBJ2-7, is as follows: DTGVSQNPRHKITKRGQNVTFRCDPISEHNRLYWYRQTLGQGPEFLTYFQNEAQLEKSRLLSDRFSAERPKGSFSTLEIQRTEQGDSAMYLCASSLGAGLYEQYFGPGTRLTVT.

V gene TRBV28 combines with J gene TRBJ1-6, with D possibly being TRBD1 (6 bases). Germline loops: CDR1 MDHEN, CDR2 SYDVKM. CDR3 length: 14 amino acids. Trimming left V 6 bases short and J 1 base short, with 7 bases between. CDR3 protein: CASRDSSYNSPLHF. As DNA, the CDR3 is TGTGCCAGCAGGGACAGTTCCTATAATTCACCCCTCCACTTT.

This chain uses TRBV3-1 (or the pseudogene TRBV3-2) with TRBJ1-5; 12 positions agree with TRBD1. This CDR3 has 18 amino acids. V shed 1 base and J 4 bases; nucleotides not matched to a gene: 8. Germline CDR1 LGHDT, CDR2 YNNKEL (reference sequence). CDR3 in amino acids: CASSQGGQGAGHNQPQHF. The CDR3 DNA reads TGTGCCAGCAGCCAAGGGGGACAGGGGGCCGGGCATAATCAGCCCCAGCATTTT.

The J gene is TRBJ1-5, the V gene TRBV19; D unresolved. Germline V gene data show CDR1 as LNHDA and CDR2 as SQIVND (reference sequence). V gave up 7 bases and J gave up 4 bases, with 11 bases separating them. This CDR3 spans 13 amino acids. CDR3 bases: TGTGCCAGTAAATACTCGGGGAATCAGCCCCAGCATTTT. This translates into CASKYSGNQPQHF.

This rearrangement joins TRBV7-8 to TRBJ2-1; 7 bases match TRBD2. Germline V gene lookup returns CDR1 SGHVS and CDR2 FQNEAQ. The CDR3 is 16 amino acids. The J segment lost 4 bases and the V segment lost 5 bases, leaving 11 bases of the junction unmatched. CDR3 DNA: TGTGCCAGCAGCCCAAAACTAGCGCCTGGATACAATGAGCAGTTCTTC. As protein: CASSPKLAPGYNEQFF. Combining the CDR3 with reference TRBV7-8 and TRBJ2-1 gives the whole variable domain GAGVSQSPRYKVAKRGQDVALRCDPISGHVSLFWYQQALGQGPEFLTYFQNEAQLDKSGLPSDRFFAERPEGSVSTLKIQRTQQEDSAVYLCASSPKLAPGYNEQFFGPGTRLTVL.

V and J are TRBV24-1 and TRBJ1-2; 7 nucleotides agree with TRBD1. CDR1 and CDR2 from the germline V gene are KGHDR and SFDVKD. CDR3 length: 13 residues. Trimming cost V 4 bases and J 2 bases; bases outside gene matches: 0. CDR3 protein: CATSETGNYGYTF. CDR3 DNA: TGTGCCACCAGTGAGACAGGGAACTATGGCTACACCTTC.

For this clone: Different DNA sequences within this sample yield the same CDR3. The chain joins TRBV4-1 to TRBJ2-7, with 7 bases matching TRBD1. Germline V gene lookup returns CDR1 MGHRA and CDR2 YSYEKL. After removal of 1 base from V and 0 bases from J, the junction contained 3 bases not matched to a gene. This CDR3 is 15 amino acids long. The chain's CDR3 is CASSQGRQGSYEQYF. CDR3 DNA: TGCGCCAGCAGCCAAGGGCGACAGGGCTCCTACGAGCAGTACTTC.

There are a few counts of this clone. The rearrangement joins TRBV18 to TRBJ2-7; D unclear. The CDR3 has 17 amino acids. Per germline, CDR1 KGHSH and CDR2 LQKENI. V was cut by 3 bases and J by 3 bases, with 21 bases left in between. The CDR3 loop is CASSPSDKAHSDYEQYF. The DNA for the CDR3 is TGTGCCAGCTCACCTTCTGACAAGGCCCATTCCGACTACGAGCAGTACTTC.

V usage is TRBV18 and J usage is TRBJ1-4; D is uncertain. The CDR3 sequence is 16 residues long. Germline V lookup: CDR1 KGHSH, CDR2 LQKENI. V lost 4 bases and J lost 4, with 16 bases in between. CDR3 sequence reads: CASSRINGESNEKLFF. The DNA of the CDR3 is TGTGCCAGCTCACGAATCAACGGTGAGAGTAATGAAAAACTGTTTTTT. Full variable domain (remainder filled in from reference TRBV18 and TRBJ1-4): NAGVMQNPRHLVRRRGQEARLRCSPMKGHSHVYWYRQLPEEGLKFMVYLQKENIIDESGMPKERFSAEFPKEGPSILRIQQVVRGDSAAYFCASSRINGESNEKLFFGSGTQLSVL.

The CDR3 DNA follows: TGTGCCACCTCCGCCAAAAACATTCAGTACTTC. This sequence encodes CATSAKNIQYF. V and J are TRBV2 and TRBJ2-4; D gene unclear. The CDR3 consists of 11 residues. Trimming shortened V by 10 bases and J by 1 base, and 5 bases separated the two germline ends. Germline-derived CDR1 and CDR2 are SNHLY and FYNNEI. The whole variable domain, filled in from reference TRBV2 and TRBJ2-4, reads EPEVTQTPSHQVTQMGQEVILRCVPISNHLYFYWYRQILGQKVEFLVSFYNNEISEKSEIFDDQFSVERPDGSNFTLKIRSTKLEDSAMYFCATSAKNIQYFGAGTRLSVL.

CDR3 amino acids: CASSDNPGQRNEKLFF. The CDR3, as DNA: TGTGCCAGCAGCGACAATCCGGGACAGCGAAATGAAAAACTGTTTTTT. The V call is TRBV9, the J call TRBJ1-4; 7 bases are a match to TRBD1. Losses at the gene ends were 3 bases for V and 5 bases for J; bases not matched to a gene: 10. CDR1 is SGDLS and CDR2 is YYNGEE in the germline V gene. There are 16 residues in the CDR3.

This clone has at least ten counts. This chain connects TRBV5-5 to TRBJ1-1; no definite D call. V was shortened by 4 bases and J by 1 base, with 20 bases between the two germline ends. This CDR3 region has 17 residues. Per germline, CDR1 SGHKS and CDR2 YYEKEE (reference sequence). The CDR3 sequence is CASSTYLVRAGNTEAFF. CDR3 nucleotides: TGTGCCAGCAGCACCTACCTTGTGAGGGCGGGGAACACTGAAGCTTTCTTT.

The gene calls are TRBV5-6 and TRBJ1-4; 10 nucleotides line up with TRBD1. V was clipped by 2 bases and J by 10 bases; unmatched bases: 5. Germline CDR1 reads SGHDT; CDR2 reads YYEEEE. The CDR3 spans 14 residues. The CDR3: CASSFGTGAGKLFF. For the CDR3, the DNA is TGTGCCAGCAGCTTTGGGACAGGGGCTGGAAAACTGTTTTTT.

V and J are TRBV6-5 and TRBJ2-2; tentative D call: TRBD2 (7 bases). Germline lookup yields CDR1 MNHEY and CDR2 SVGAGI. V lost 6 bases and J lost 3, with 11 bases in between. The CDR3 contains 14 residues. DNA for the CDR3: TGTGCCAGCAGGGGGGGGCTTTACACCGGGGAGCTGTTTTTT. This gives the protein CASRGGLYTGELFF.

V and J are TRBV15 and TRBJ1-1; possibly TRBD1 for D (6 bases). CDR1 and CDR2 (germline): LNHNV, YYDKDF (reference sequence). Trimming cost V 0 bases and J 5 bases, with 19 bases left between them. The CDR3 consists of 17 residues. The CDR3 DNA is TGTGCCACCAGCAGAGATGGATCCGGCAGGGGAGCTACTGAAGCTTTCTTT. Protein product: CATSRDGSGRGATEAFF.

Details on this clone: Different DNA sequences within this sample yield the same CDR3. The chain joins TRBV28 to TRBJ2-7, with 7 bases that match TRBD2. CDR1 and CDR2 (germline): MDHEN, SYDVKM. V lost 3 bases, J lost 6 bases, and 2 bases stayed unmatched. The CDR3 has 12 residues. The CDR3 DNA sequence: TGTGCCAGCAGTTTGGGAGGGGCCGAGCAGTACTTC. This sequence encodes CASSLGGAEQYF. Filled out from reference TRBV28 and TRBJ2-7, the complete variable domain reads DVKVTQSSRYLVKRTGEKVFLECVQDMDHENMFWYRQDPGLGLRLIYFSYDVKMKEKGDIPEGYSVSREKKERFSLILESASTNQTSMYLCASSLGGAEQYFGPGTRLTVT.

The chain carries TRBV12-3 or TRBV12-4 and TRBJ1-5, with unresolved D. V was pared by 7 bases and J by 1 base, with 8 bases between. This CDR3 comprises 13 residues. The CDR3 region has the DNA TGTGCCAGCACCCTAGGAAGCAATCAGCCCCAGCATTTT. Translated, it gives CASTLGSNQPQHF.

The chain links TRBV5-1 to TRBJ2-5; TRBD1 aligns across 9 bases. Germline V gene data show CDR1 as SGHRS and CDR2 as YFSETQ. The junction had 3 bases not matched to a gene; V was cut back by 2 bases and J by 4 bases. The CDR3 has 14 amino acids. The CDR3, as DNA: TGCGCCAGCAGCTTACAGGGGGCCCTAGAGACCCAGTACTTC. Its protein product is CASSLQGALETQYF.

This clone is classed as medium-sized (0.01 to 0.1%). For the CDR3, the DNA is TGCGCCAGCAGCCAAGTCAGCTCCTACGAGCAGTACTTC. As protein: CASSQVSSYEQYF. The V call is TRBV4-1, the J call TRBJ2-7; D not certain. The CDR3 length is 13 residues. Looked up from germline, CDR1 is MGHRA and CDR2 is YSYEKL. Trimming removed 1 base from V and 0 bases from J, with 4 bases in between.

There are a few counts of this clone. J is TRBJ2-2 and V is TRBV9; D may be TRBD1 (6 bases). The CDR3 sequence is 17 residues long. Germline CDR1 reads SGDLS; CDR2 reads YYNGEE. V dropped 3 bases and J dropped 1 base, with 16 bases sitting between them. The CDR3: CASSANFETGNTGELFF. CDR3 coding DNA: TGTGCCAGCAGCGCGAATTTTGAGACAGGGAACACCGGGGAGCTGTTTTTT.

The chain employs TRBV28 and TRBJ1-6; TRBD1 agrees at 7 bases. CDR3 length: 17 residues. The germline V gene encodes CDR1 MDHEN and CDR2 SYDVKM. V gave up 7 bases and J gave up 6 bases; unmatched junction bases: 15. The CDR3 DNA follows: TGTGCCAGCAATCCCTTTGTCGGGACAGCGCGTAATTCACCCCTCCACTTT. Protein: CASNPFVGTARNSPLHF.

This clone was detected only once. The chain carries TRBV21-1 and TRBJ2-3; TRBD2 is taken as the D call from the table, unchecked against the DNA. TRBV21-1 is flagged as a pseudogene. CDR3 length equals 18 residues. The CDR3 nucleotides read TGTGCCAGCAGCAAAGTCCTCCCACTAGCGGGGAACACAGATACGCAGTATTTT. Translating it yields CASSKVLPLAGNTDTQYF.

J is TRBJ1-6 and V is TRBV27; D unresolved. Germline CDR1 reads MNHEY; CDR2 reads SMNVEV (reference sequence). The CDR3 contains 14 residues. V lost 4 bases to trimming and J lost 5 bases, with 9 bases between them. The CDR3 DNA is TGTGCCAGCAGTTGGAACAGCCATAATTCACCCCTCCACTTT. Its translation is CASSWNSHNSPLHF.

The rearrangement links TRBV28 to TRBJ2-7, with D uncertain. This CDR3 region has 16 residues. CDR1 is MDHEN and CDR2 is SYDVKM in the germline V gene. Trimming took off 3 bases at V and 9 bases at J, with 24 bases between the two ends. Written as DNA, the CDR3 is TGTGCCAGCAGTTTGTCGTCGGAGAGCCTCGGAGCCCTGCAGTACTTC. Translating gives CASSLSSESLGALQYF.

This chain uses TRBV5-1 with TRBJ2-3, with D possibly TRBD2 on 5 matching bases. Deletions cut 1 base from V and 0 bases from J, with 9 bases between. CDR3 length: 15 residues. Germline V lookup: CDR1 SGHRS, CDR2 YFSETQ. Here the CDR3 DNA reads TGCGCCAGCAGCTTGCAACCTAGCAGCACAGATACGCAGTATTTT. Protein product: CASSLQPSSTDTQYF.

The chain combines TRBV25-1 with TRBJ2-2; D ambiguous. CDR1 MGHDK and CDR2 SYGVNS come from the germline V gene. The CDR3 totals 12 residues. Trimming shortened V by 6 bases and J by 6 bases, and 8 bases separated the two germline ends. This CDR3 reads CASRDKSGELFF. The CDR3 DNA sequence: TGTGCCAGCAGAGACAAGTCCGGGGAGCTGTTTTTT.